The clone carrying this TCR beta chain has just one count. In the original processing: By means of reference gene primer amplification, nucleated cell counts were estimated. The assay was immunoSEQ multiplex PCR, and TCRdb's table has in-frame clones only and misses some. That table furnishes V, J and clone size, whereas the DNA furnished D and trimming. The data show almost 250,000 clones, around nine tenths seen once. The data derive from a study of blood T cell repertoires in COVID-19. Study summary: The study drew acute and convalescent COVID-19 samples from the United States, Italy and Spain.

This CDR3 is 14 amino acids long. Germline V gene lookup returns CDR1 SGHTA and CDR2 FQGNSA. V lost 1 base, J lost 2 bases, and 8 bases lay in between. J is TRBJ2-5 and V is TRBV7-2; D not certain. What was sequenced was peripheral blood. The receptor's source is a woman aged 60-75 years who had recovered from COVID-19. The CDR3, as DNA: TGTGCCAGCAGCTTAGTACCCAGGCAAGAGACCCAGTACTTC. As protein: CASSLVPRQETQYF. Complete variable domain (other parts from reference TRBV7-2 and TRBJ2-5): GAGVSQSPSNKVTEKGKDVELRCDPISGHTALYWYRQSLGQGLEFLIYFQGNSAPDKSGLPSDRFSAERTGGSVSTLTIQRTQQEDSAVYLCASSLVPRQETQYFGPGTRLLVL.